The clone carrying this T cell receptor (beta chain) was seen a few times. The data originate from a study of T-cell reconstitution after alpha-beta-depleted transplantation in children. For TCRbeta, the library was prepared with unique molecular identifiers. TCRdb called the PCR reads again in MiXCR, with one record for every CDR3 protein. The sample lists 400,000 to 500,000 distinct CDR3 sequences; approximately 11% were seen once. This clonotype originated in a human donor who donated a stem cell graft to a child with acute myeloid leukemia. The sequences come from PBMCs from the stem cell graft donor, collected from the stem cell graft.

CDR3 nucleotide sequence: TGTGCCAGCAGCCCACAGGGGTGGAGTGAAAAACTGTTTTTT. Translating it yields CASSPQGWSEKLFF. The genes are TRBV7-9 and TRBJ1-4; 7 positions match TRBD1. The germline gives CDR1 SEHNR, CDR2 FQNEAQ (reference sequence). Germline trimming cut 5 bases from V and 7 bases from J; bases unmatched to any gene: 7. The CDR3 loop spans 14 amino acids.